One sample yielded the 31 T cell receptor beta chains listed below, sequenced in a study of T cells in Graves' hyperthyroidism and ophthalmopathy. The investigators amplified TCR beta CDR3 regions from RNA transcripts. Researchers ran a first-round RT-PCR on the TCR CDR3 using the HTBI primer set. TCRdb fed the multiplex PCR reads into MiXCR, producing one record per CDR3 protein. The sample has 250,000 or so distinct CDR3 sequences, about a sixth seen once. The sample taken for sequencing was blood. The receptors stem from a woman between 18 and 30 years old with Graves' ophthalmopathy.

This clonotype was detected many times. The chain has TRBV20-1 and TRBJ1-1; 11 nucleotides line up with TRBD1. This CDR3 is built from 12 residues. V lost 6 bases, J lost 5 bases, and 2 bases stayed unmatched. Per the germline V gene, CDR1 is DFQATT and CDR2 is SNEGSKA (reference sequence). CDR3 protein: CSAGQGATEAFF. CDR3 coding DNA: TGCAGTGCCGGACAGGGGGCGACTGAAGCTTTCTTT.

This clonotype was seen at least ten times. The gene calls are TRBV7-3 and TRBJ1-2, with D possibly TRBD1 on 6 matching bases. V was pared by 2 bases and J by 6 bases, with 13 bases between. This CDR3 has 14 amino acids. Germline loops: CDR1 SGHTA, CDR2 FQGTGA. The CDR3 protein is CASSLGGRGHGYTF. The CDR3 nucleotides read TGTGCCAGCAGCTTAGGGGGACGGGGGCATGGCTACACCTTC.

This clonotype was seen a handful of times. The chain uses TRBV19 and TRBJ2-4, with D unclear. This CDR3 contains 16 residues. Germline V gives CDR1 LNHDA, CDR2 SQIVND (reference sequence). V lost 5 bases and J lost 0, with 14 bases in between. CDR3 nucleotide sequence: TGTGCCAGTAGTGACGGGCCTGGGATAGCCAAAAACATTCAGTACTTC. It specifies CASSDGPGIAKNIQYF. Filled out from reference TRBV19 and TRBJ2-4, the complete variable domain reads DGGITQSPKYLFRKEGQNVTLSCEQNLNHDAMYWYRQDPGQGLRLIYYSQIVNDFQKGDIAEGYSVSREKKESFPLTVTSAQKNPTAFYLCASSDGPGIAKNIQYFGAGTRLSVL.

V and J are TRBV3-1 and TRBJ2-7; D unresolved. CDR3 size: 16 residues. Germline V gene sequence: CDR1 LGHDT, CDR2 YNNKEL (reference sequence). The germline V and J ends were trimmed by 0 bases and 0 bases, with 12 bases remaining between them. The CDR3 coding sequence is TGTGCCAGCAGCCAAGAGGACGACGGGTCCTCCTACGAGCAGTACTTC. Translating it yields CASSQEDDGSSYEQYF.

This clonotype was detected many times. The chain recombines TRBV27 with TRBJ2-1; the match to TRBD2 covers 12 bases. This CDR3 region has 16 residues. The germline V gene has CDR1 MNHEY and CDR2 SMNVEV (reference sequence). V was pared by 5 bases and J by 4 bases, with 6 bases of the junction left unmatched. CDR3 sequence: CASSAMTSGGYNEQFF. Written as DNA, the CDR3 is TGTGCCAGCAGTGCAATGACTAGCGGGGGTTACAATGAGCAGTTCTTC.

This clonotype was found many times. This chain joins TRBV10-3 and TRBJ1-1; D is ambiguous. Germline lookup yields CDR1 ENHRY and CDR2 SYGVKD. The CDR3 spans 16 residues. The V end was cut by 0 bases, the J end by 4 bases, with 15 bases between. CDR3 in amino acids: CAISESGSGLGTEAFF. CDR3 DNA: TGTGCCATCAGTGAGTCAGGGTCGGGTTTGGGCACTGAAGCTTTCTTT.

Many counts were recorded for this clonotype. The gene calls are TRBV28 and TRBJ2-6; no reliable D call. The germline V gene encodes CDR1 MDHEN and CDR2 SYDVKM. This CDR3 is 15 amino acids long. Trimming cost V 7 bases and J 2 bases, with 12 bases left between them. CDR3: CASTLKQPGANVLTF. As DNA, the CDR3 is TGTGCCAGCACTTTGAAACAGCCTGGGGCCAACGTCCTGACTTTC.

This clonotype showed up many times. V and J are TRBV5-4 and TRBJ2-5; 11 nucleotides agree with TRBD2. CDR3 size: 15 residues. J lost 2 bases, V lost 4 bases, and 4 bases had no gene match. Germline V gene lookup returns CDR1 SGHNT and CDR2 YYREEE (reference sequence). CDR3 in DNA: TGTGCCAGCAGCCCCCCTAGCGGGGGGCAAGAGACCCAGTACTTC. Its translation is CASSPPSGGQETQYF.

Details on this clonotype: Given the absence of the conserved phenylalanine or tryptophan at the CDR3 end, a read error is likely. The chain joins TRBV2 to TRBJ1-6, with D possibly being TRBD1 (6 bases). Germline-derived CDR1 and CDR2 are SNHLY and FYNNEI. The length of the CDR3 is 13 residues. Trimming removed 8 bases from V and 11 bases from J, with 16 bases in between. For the CDR3, the DNA is TGTGCCAGCGGACAGCAGGAGAATCCACCCCTCCACCTT. Protein: CASGQQENPPLHL.

This clonotype was counted many times. The chain recombines TRBV28 with TRBJ1-6; TRBD1 is a possible D gene (6 bases). Germline lookup yields CDR1 MDHEN and CDR2 SYDVKM. The CDR3 is 15 residues long. Between the trimmed V and J ends, which lost 5 bases and 4 bases, there was a span of 12 bases. The DNA of the CDR3 is TGTGCCAGCAGTGCCGGGACACAATATAATTCACCCCTCCACTTT. Translation gives CASSAGTQYNSPLHF.

This clonotype was seen ten or more times. The J gene is TRBJ1-1, the V gene TRBV20-1, with D unresolved. This CDR3 spans 12 amino acids. CDR1 is DFQATT and CDR2 is SNEGSKA in the germline V gene (reference sequence). The ends were cut back, 3 bases at V and 1 base at J, with 6 bases in the middle. CDR3 loop: CSARSPNTEAFF. DNA for the CDR3: TGCAGTGCTAGGAGTCCGAACACTGAAGCTTTCTTT.

This clonotype has a count of ten or more. The V gene is TRBV14, the J gene TRBJ1-4; weak D call: TRBD1 (6 bases). The length of the CDR3 is 16 residues. CDR1 SGHDN and CDR2 FVKESK come from the germline V gene. The V end lost 2 bases, the J end lost 8 bases, and 18 bases lay between the germline ends. The CDR3 DNA reads TGTGCCAGCAGCCAAATCACTCGGGGGCGGTACGAAAAACTGTTTTTT. It encodes CASSQITRGRYEKLFF.

The chain joins TRBV28 to TRBJ2-4; TRBD1 matches at 7 bases. The CDR3 consists of 16 residues. V gave up 2 bases and J gave up 0 bases; unmatched junction bases: 4. Germline-derived CDR1 and CDR2 are MDHEN and SYDVKM. CDR3 amino acids: CASSLGTVLAKNIQYF. For the CDR3, the DNA is TGTGCCAGCAGTTTAGGGACAGTTCTAGCCAAAAACATTCAGTACTTC.

This chain uses TRBV3-1 with TRBJ1-2; possible D gene TRBD1, 5 bases. Trimming shortened V by 1 base and J by 8 bases, and 23 bases separated the two germline ends. Germline-derived CDR1 and CDR2 are LGHDT and YNNKEL (reference sequence). This CDR3 has 17 amino acids. CDR3 DNA sequence: TGTGCCAGCAGCCAAGGGGCCGGGGCGCGGGGGAAGTTCGGCTACACCTTC. This sequence encodes CASSQGAGARGKFGYTF. Full variable domain (remainder filled in from reference TRBV3-1 and TRBJ1-2): DTAVSQTPKYLVTQMGNDKSIKCEQNLGHDTMYWYKQDSKKFLKIMFSYNNKELIINETVPNRFSPKSPDKAHLNLHINSLELGDSAVYFCASSQGAGARGKFGYTFGSGTRLTVV.

V and J are TRBV29-1 and TRBJ2-3; 12 bases are shared with TRBD2. This CDR3 is built from 17 residues. Germline assignment: CDR1 SQVTM and CDR2 ANQGSEA. After removal of 6 bases from V and 2 bases from J, the junction contained 12 bases not matched to a gene. The CDR3 loop reads CSVSYPGTSGHTDTQYF. CDR3 bases: TGCAGCGTCTCCTACCCCGGGACTAGCGGGCACACAGATACGCAGTATTTT.

This clonotype was detected only a few times. The CDR3 bases are TGTGCCAGCAGCTTCGGTTCCAGGGGCGGGAGTACCGGGGAGCTGTTTTTT. Its protein is CASSFGSRGGSTGELFF. The chain employs TRBV7-3 and TRBJ2-2; D may be TRBD2 (7 bases). Germline loops: CDR1 SGHTA, CDR2 FQGTGA. The ends were cut back, 3 bases at V and 5 bases at J, with 19 bases in the middle. The CDR3 has 17 residues.

This clonotype was seen many times. The rearrangement uses TRBV9 and TRBJ2-3; TRBD2 aligns across 7 bases. V lost 2 bases to trimming and J lost 1 base; unmatched junction nucleotides: 7. The CDR3 is 16 amino acids. The germline CDR1 and CDR2 sequences are SGDLS and YYNGEE. CDR3 amino acids: CASSVLGGRGTDTQYF. CDR3 nucleotide sequence: TGTGCCAGCAGCGTTCTGGGGGGGAGGGGCACAGATACGCAGTATTTT.

This clonotype was seen many times. The gene calls are TRBV7-3 and TRBJ1-1; perhaps TRBD1 as D (6 bases). The germline V gene encodes CDR1 SGHTA and CDR2 FQGTGA. Between the trimmed V and J ends, which lost 8 bases and 4 bases, there was a span of 17 bases. CDR3 length: 14 amino acids. The CDR3 coding sequence is TGTGCCAGCGGAAAAGTGGGGGCGGTCACTGAAGCTTTCTTT. It is translated as CASGKVGAVTEAFF.

This clonotype was seen at least ten times. The chain combines TRBV11-3 with TRBJ1-2; D gene ambiguous. V lost 5 bases to trimming and J lost 5 bases, with 18 bases between them. CDR3 length: 15 residues. Germline V gives CDR1 SGHNT, CDR2 YENEEA. CDR3 amino acids: CASSPTKSFDYGYTF. The CDR3 region has the DNA TGTGCCAGCAGCCCTACTAAGAGTTTCGATTATGGCTACACCTTC.

This clonotype was recorded at least ten times. The gene calls are TRBV6-1 and TRBJ2-7; D not resolved. The germline CDR1 and CDR2 sequences are MNHNS and SASEGT. Deletions cut 7 bases from V and 0 bases from J, with 16 bases between. The CDR3 has 15 residues. The CDR3 loop reads CASTLGRVSSYEQYF. The CDR3 nucleotides read TGTGCCAGCACGTTAGGACGGGTGAGCTCCTACGAGCAGTACTTC.

This clonotype showed up many times. Written as DNA, the CDR3 is TGTGCCAGCAGCGTATTCCAGGGGAGCACAGATACGCAGTATTTT. Amino acids: CASSVFQGSTDTQYF. The V gene is TRBV9, the J gene TRBJ2-3; TRBD1 might be the D (6 bases). Between the trimmed V and J ends, which lost 1 base and 0 bases, there was a span of 9 bases. The CDR3 spans 15 residues. Looked up from germline, CDR1 is SGDLS and CDR2 is YYNGEE.

This clonotype was detected only a few times. This chain uses TRBV19 with TRBJ2-3, with D tentatively TRBD2 (6 bases). Germline CDR1 reads LNHDA; CDR2 reads SQIVND (reference sequence). The CDR3 sequence is 15 residues long. V lost 3 bases, J lost 0 bases, and 10 bases lay in between. CDR3 loop: CASSMGGLSTDTQYF. CDR3 coding DNA: TGTGCCAGTAGTATGGGGGGTCTGAGCACAGATACGCAGTATTTT. The full variable domain, in which reference TRBV19 and TRBJ2-3 provide the parts outside the CDR3, is DGGITQSPKYLFRKEGQNVTLSCEQNLNHDAMYWYRQDPGQGLRLIYYSQIVNDFQKGDIAEGYSVSREKKESFPLTVTSAQKNPTAFYLCASSMGGLSTDTQYFGPGTRLTVL.

This clonotype has more than one count but fewer than ten. The J gene is TRBJ2-6, the V gene TRBV7-9; TRBD2 is a possible D gene (7 bases). The CDR3 has 16 amino acids. CDR1 and CDR2 from the germline V gene are SEHNR and FQNEAQ (reference sequence). The germline V and J ends were trimmed by 6 bases and 10 bases, with 22 bases remaining between them. The CDR3, as DNA: TGTGCCAGCAGTCATAGGGGGGAGGGGAAATCAAACGTCCTGACTTTC. Its protein product is CASSHRGEGKSNVLTF.

In this sample, this clonotype turned up many times. The chain is built from TRBV28 and TRBJ1-5; D might be TRBD1 (5 bases). Trimming removed 5 bases from V and 0 bases from J, with 23 bases in between. The CDR3 covers 19 residues. CDR1 is MDHEN and CDR2 is SYDVKM in the germline V gene. CDR3 residues: CASSPRYSYLRASNQPQHF. In DNA form, the CDR3 reads TGTGCCAGCAGTCCTCGGTACAGCTACCTCAGGGCTAGCAATCAGCCCCAGCATTTT.

This clonotype was counted at least ten times. The V and J genes are TRBV10-3 and TRBJ1-2; no firm D call. Trimming shortened V by 1 base and J by 2 bases, and 2 bases separated the two germline ends. The CDR3 runs 12 residues. Germline V lookup: CDR1 ENHRY, CDR2 SYGVKD. For the CDR3, the DNA is TGTGCCATCAGTGAGTTGAACTATGGCTACACCTTC. It translates to CAISELNYGYTF.

The chain has TRBV28 and TRBJ2-5, with D unresolved. With 6 bases removed from V and 4 bases from J, the gap between germline ends came to 18 bases. The CDR3 has 15 residues. CDR1 and CDR2 from the germline V gene are MDHEN and SYDVKM. This CDR3 is CASSKSTPFPETQYF. The CDR3 nucleotides are TGTGCCAGCAGCAAATCAACCCCTTTCCCAGAGACCCAGTACTTC.

This clonotype was picked up many times. The CDR3 DNA reads as TGTGCCAGCAGTTCTCAGGGGGTGCGTGAAGCTTTCTTT. It codes for CASSSQGVREAFF. This chain connects TRBV28 to TRBJ1-1; 7 bases map to TRBD1. CDR1 MDHEN and CDR2 SYDVKM come from the germline V gene. The CDR3 extends over 13 amino acids. The V gene end was trimmed by 4 bases and the J gene end by 7 bases; junction bases not matched to a gene: 6.

This clonotype was observed at least ten times. The genes are TRBV2 and TRBJ2-3; 9 nucleotides agree with TRBD2. The V gene's germline CDR1 is SNHLY and CDR2 FYNNEI. V lost 6 bases and J lost 4; bases outside the gene matches: 8. The CDR3 runs 15 residues. The CDR3 protein is CASSGLAGEADTQYF. CDR3 coding DNA: TGTGCCAGCAGCGGATTAGCGGGAGAAGCAGATACGCAGTATTTT.

Of note for this clonotype: Its ends do not fully match the called genes, so a read error is possible. V and J are TRBV27 and TRBJ2-7, with 9 bases lining up with TRBD2. The CDR3 covers 14 residues. Germline V lookup: CDR1 MNHEY, CDR2 SMNVEV (reference sequence). The CDR3 DNA sequence: TGTGCCAACAGTCCCCTAGCGGGACCGGGAGAGCAGTACTTC. This encodes CANSPLAGPGEQYF.

The table lists this clonotype with many counts. The chain links TRBV7-9 to TRBJ1-2; weak D call: TRBD1 (5 bases). The CDR3 is 15 residues long. The V end was cut by 5 bases, the J end by 8 bases, with 21 bases between. Germline V gene lookup returns CDR1 SEHNR and CDR2 FQNEAQ (reference sequence). The CDR3 loop reads CASSPAGPGSGGYTF. As DNA, the CDR3 is TGTGCCAGCAGCCCCGCGGGGCCGGGCTCGGGCGGCTACACCTTC.

This clonotype showed up many times. The chain recombines TRBV5-1 with TRBJ1-6, with TRBD1 as a possible D gene (6 bases). CDR1 is SGHRS, CDR2 YFSETQ, per germline. This CDR3 region has 17 residues. V lost 2 bases, J lost 3 bases, and 15 bases lay in between. CDR3 DNA: TGCGCCAGCAGCTTAACGAACAGGGAAAACTATAATTCACCCCTCCACTTT. Translating gives CASSLTNRENYNSPLHF.